This T cell receptor beta chain originates from a study of early T cells in non-severe SARS-CoV-2 infection. Study in general: Sequenced bulk RNA came from whole blood that was unsorted, and chains were unpaired. Study-wide findings and caveats: Sequences matched to VDJdb favored anti-spike CD8 responses, while private and CD4 specificities were missed.

As for this clonotype: Its antigen is unidentified.

As part of library construction, unique molecular identifiers were attached to individual cDNA molecules. TCRdb reprocessed the 5' RACE reads via MiXCR and lists one record per CDR3 protein. Among about 53,000 distinct CDR3 sequences listed, approximately 12% were seen once. The V end lost 7 bases, the J end lost 4 bases, and 19 bases lay between the germline ends. The CDR3 covers 15 residues. The clonotype was recovered from an adult who was a healthcare worker with PCR-confirmed SARS-CoV-2 infection or an uninfected control (not recorded which). V gene TRBV12-3 or TRBV12-4 combines with J gene TRBJ1-1; D possibly corresponds to TRBD1 (5 bases). This specimen was whole blood, taken at baseline. CDR3: CASNFPGRLVTEAFF. The CDR3 DNA reads TGTGCCAGCAATTTTCCGGGGCGGCTGGTCACTGAAGCTTTCTTT.